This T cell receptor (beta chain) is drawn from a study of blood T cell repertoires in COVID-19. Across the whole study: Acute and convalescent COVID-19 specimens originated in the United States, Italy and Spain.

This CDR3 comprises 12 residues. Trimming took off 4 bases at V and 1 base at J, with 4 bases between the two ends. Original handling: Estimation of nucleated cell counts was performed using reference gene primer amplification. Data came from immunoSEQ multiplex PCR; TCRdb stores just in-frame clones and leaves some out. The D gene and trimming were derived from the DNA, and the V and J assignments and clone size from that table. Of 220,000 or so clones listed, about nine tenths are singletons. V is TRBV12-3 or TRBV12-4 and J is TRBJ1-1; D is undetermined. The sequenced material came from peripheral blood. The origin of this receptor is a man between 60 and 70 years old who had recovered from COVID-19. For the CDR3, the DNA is TGTGCCAGCAGTTACACGAACACTGAAGCTTTCTTT. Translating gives CASSYTNTEAFF.